This TCR beta chain comes out of a study of blood T cell repertoires in COVID-19 (TCRdb year 2020). Looking at the study overall: Collaborator samples came from the United States, Italy and Spain and covered acute and convalescent phases of COVID-19. The material from the prospective study consisted of cDNA or gDNA derived from T cells, B-cell-depleted T cells, or PBMCs. Deeply sampled blood TCRbeta repertoires from subjects exposed to, actively infected with, or recovered from COVID-19 were included in the dataset. The repertoires were released in a freely available public database meant as a resource for research on the immune response to SARS-CoV-2. Samples were obtained from the ongoing ImmuneRACE study (first 160 participants) and from some 1,300 subjects provided by 6 global collaborators. A de-identified subject ID, COVID-19 status, age in years and sex were almost always included in the sample metadata. Where HLA class I and class II types were available, the types were taken from metadata supplied by the sample provider, not from assay-based typing. Summary of the overall study and its limitations: The amount of clinical and demographic metadata varied by source and participant and was provided uncurated.

Cut back by 1 base and 0 bases, the V and J ends lie 11 bases apart. The CDR3 contains 16 residues, cysteine and phenylalanine counted. The sequence is cut down to CDR3 DNA, 48 bases in frame from base 1. CDR1 and CDR2, per the germline V gene, are SGHVS and FNYEAQ. Enrolling through a virtual design, the prospective study's participants ranged in age from roughly 18 to 100 years and lived across 20 to 30 United States geographic areas. In the prospective study, participants were assigned to cohorts based on the clinical history participants reported in a screening survey and a study questionnaire. Recovered participants in ImmuneRACE Cohort 3 were defined as having two consecutive negative NP/OP PCR tests, clearance from a healthcare professional, or resolution of symptoms. In the prospective study, mobile phlebotomists collected whole blood, serum and a nasopharyngeal or oropharyngeal swab from each participant. Prospective study participants could optionally give additional blood draws and questionnaires over an approximately 2-month period. Before DNA extraction, blood samples from the prospective study were shipped at room temperature or frozen.

This clone was seen once. Which antigen it targets is not known. No per-base quality is available; no much larger clone lies one base away. Other DNA sequences in this sample translate to the same CDR3. TCRbeta CDR3 regions were amplified from genomic DNA using the immunoSEQ Assay, a bias-controlled multiplex PCR. In the source study's methods: Nucleated cell counts per sample were estimated from amplification of reference gene primers within the assay. To quantify the absolute abundance of each unique TCRbeta CDR3 rearrangement, sequence reads were collapsed and filtered. For each sample, productive Simpson clonality was calculated as the square root of Simpson's diversity index over productive rearrangements. TCRdb limited this immuneACCESS table to in-frame rearrangements with V and J called. A share of clones is missing; checked studies link under half to unresolved V genes, and the rest is unexplained. That table furnishes V, J and clone size, whereas the DNA furnished D and trimming. The sample table contains 150,000 or so clones; only one count was recorded for over 75% of them. In total, the top ten clones hold 6.5% to 8% of the sample.

The source of this sequence is a woman aged 50 to 65 who had recovered from COVID-19. The sequence joins TRBV7-6 to TRBJ2-3, and TRBD2 may be the D gene, going by 5 matching bases. Sequenced material: PBMCs or T cells enriched from blood (not recorded which). The CDR3: CASSLGAGGSTDTQYF. The DNA sequence is given as TGTGCCAGCAGCTTAGGCGCGGGTGGAAGCACAGATACGCAGTATTTT.